These 7 T cell receptor beta chains were sequenced from one sample in a study of response to subunit inactivated influenza vaccine. In TCRdb, the RT-PCR reads were re-called with MiXCR into one record per CDR3 protein. The profile shows approximately 700,000 distinct CDR3 sequences, about a sixth of them singletons. Sample: PBMCs from blood, taken 12 days after vaccination. Receptor source: a man aged 45-65 years who received an inactivated influenza vaccine.

This clonotype was counted only a few times. The chain has TRBV20-1 and TRBJ1-1, with D tentatively TRBD1 (6 bases). Germline CDR1 is DFQATT and CDR2 is SNEGSKA (reference sequence). The ends were cut back, 1 base at V and 1 base at J, with 13 bases in the middle. The length of the CDR3 is 15 residues. The CDR3 sequence: CSARVKGGENTEAFF. CDR3 sequence (DNA): TGCAGTGCTAGAGTAAAGGGGGGGGAGAACACTGAAGCTTTCTTT.

The V and J genes are TRBV7-2 and TRBJ2-1; D gene ambiguous. V was cut by 4 bases and J by 7 bases, with 11 bases left in between. Germline CDR1 reads SGHTA; CDR2 reads FQGNSA. The CDR3 spans 13 residues. The CDR3 bases are TGTGCCAGCAGCTCCCGATCCGGAAATGAGCAGTTCTTC. This gives the protein CASSSRSGNEQFF.

The table lists this clonotype with many counts. The V gene is TRBV29-1, the J gene TRBJ2-7; D may be TRBD1 (5 bases). Germline V gives CDR1 SQVTM, CDR2 ANQGSEA. The CDR3 runs to 11 residues. V was clipped by 6 bases and J by 4 bases, with 10 bases between them. The CDR3 bases are TGCAGCGTCGTCGACAGTTACGAGCAGTACTTC. Its translation: CSVVDSYEQYF.

This clonotype was recorded a few times. V and J are TRBV15 and TRBJ2-2, with D tentatively TRBD2 (6 bases). The V gene's germline CDR1 is LNHNV and CDR2 YYDKDF (reference sequence). V lost 0 bases and J lost 5, with 13 bases in between. The CDR3 totals 16 residues. The CDR3 DNA reads TGTGCCACCAGCAGAGAGCCCGCGGGGAGGACCGGGGAGCTGTTTTTT. Its translation: CATSREPAGRTGELFF.

The rearrangement uses TRBV29-1 and TRBJ2-5; 8 nucleotides match TRBD1. CDR3 length: 12 residues. CDR1 is SQVTM, CDR2 ANQGSEA, per germline. Trimming cost V 5 bases and J 4 bases; bases outside gene matches: 3. The CDR3 DNA reads TGCAGCGTTCAACAGGGGGGAGAGACCCAGTACTTC. Its translation: CSVQQGGETQYF.

In the case of this clonotype: A much larger clone lies one base from this, so it may be a read error. This chain uses TRBV6-2 or TRBV6-3 with TRBJ2-1; D is unclear. The V and J ends lost 6 bases and 5 bases respectively, with 8 bases between them. Germline loops: CDR1 MNHEY, CDR2 SVGEGT. The CDR3 runs to 12 residues. In DNA form, the CDR3 reads TGTGCCAGCAGCCACCCCGACAATGAGCAGTTCTTC. Protein sequence: CASSHPDNEQFF.

Ten or more counts support this clonotype. The genes are TRBV4-3 and TRBJ1-2; D is undetermined. The germline V gene has CDR1 LGHNA and CDR2 YSLEER. Trimming took off 3 bases at V and 4 bases at J, with 15 bases between the two ends. The CDR3 is made up of 15 amino acids. In DNA, the CDR3 is TGCGCCAGCAGCCAGGCGGGCAAGAGGAGCTATGGCTACACCTTC. Protein sequence: CASSQAGKRSYGYTF.